The text below deals with one T cell receptor beta chain. The record originates from a study of blood T cell repertoires in COVID-19. Study in general: In each case, the material was cDNA or gDNA derived from T cells, B-cell-depleted T cells, or PBMCs.

The protocol was immunoSEQ multiplex PCR, while the TCRdb copy is restricted to in-frame clones and leaves out a portion. This sample has some 460,000 clones, with about nine tenths found just once. Germline CDR1 SQVTM, CDR2 ANQGSEA. The V gene end was trimmed by 5 bases and the J gene end by 3 bases; junction bases not matched to a gene: 13. The CDR3 has 15 amino acids. The receptor's source is a young woman who had recovered from COVID-19. Input material: PBMCs or T cells enriched from blood (not recorded which). The J gene is TRBJ2-7, the V gene TRBV29-1; 7 nucleotides agree with TRBD1. CDR3 in amino acids: CSVLPARTGVYEQYF. The CDR3 DNA reads TGCAGCGTTCTACCCGCGAGGACAGGAGTCTACGAGCAGTACTTC.